This T cell receptor beta chain originates from a study of cytomegalovirus exposure and HLA in healthy donors. Study-level findings and limits: An observed cluster of highly shared sequence variants was recorded as a likely sequencing artifact. Investigators reported around 150 TCR beta chains as tied to cytomegalovirus.

PCR employed 60 Vbeta and 13 Jbeta primers. Data came from immunoSEQ multiplex PCR; TCRdb stores just in-frame clones and leaves some out. There are 130,000 to 150,000 clones in the sample, with 0.75% to 1% held by the top ten. To note about this clone: Its specificity is not known.

CDR3 length: 14 amino acids. From germline, CDR1 is SGHRS and CDR2 YFSETQ. Trimming stripped 4 bases from V and 1 base from J, with 11 bases between. The specimen was PBMCs. The chain combines TRBV5-1 with TRBJ2-5, with D tentatively TRBD2 (6 bases). This clonotype originated in a male donor in good health and CMV-seronegative. The CDR3 loop is CASSRGGVQETQYF. The CDR3 DNA sequence: TGCGCCAGCAGCCGGGGAGGAGTCCAAGAGACCCAGTACTTC.